This TCR beta chain was identified during a study of radiotherapy plus CTLA-4 blockade in lung cancer. For the study at large: Disease control was seen in approximately 29% of patients, objective responses in more than 15%.

A word on this clone: Its target is unknown.

The study, taken as a whole, reports: Increased serum interferon-beta after radiation also reportedly predicted response strongly.

Only in-frame clones appear in the TCRdb table, and some are missing; sequencing was by immunoSEQ multiplex PCR. The sample records 50,000 or so clones, approximately 76% being singletons. CDR1 and CDR2 from the germline V gene are SEHNR and FQNEAQ (reference sequence). CDR3 length: 14 residues. Between the trimmed V and J ends, which lost 7 bases and 11 bases, there was a span of 23 bases. It was focal radiation plus CTLA-4 blockade with ipilimumab that patients with chemo-refractory metastatic non-small-cell lung cancer received. The TCR originated in a human donor with non-small cell lung cancer who had stable disease on radiotherapy plus ipilimumab. The gene calls are TRBV7-9 and TRBJ1-1; D gene unclear. The material sequenced was peripheral blood, taken from a patient treated with radiotherapy plus ipilimumab. The DNA of the CDR3 is TGTGCCAGCACCTCAGATCCGGGATCCTGGTGGGCTTTCTTT. Its translation is CASTSDPGSWWAFF.